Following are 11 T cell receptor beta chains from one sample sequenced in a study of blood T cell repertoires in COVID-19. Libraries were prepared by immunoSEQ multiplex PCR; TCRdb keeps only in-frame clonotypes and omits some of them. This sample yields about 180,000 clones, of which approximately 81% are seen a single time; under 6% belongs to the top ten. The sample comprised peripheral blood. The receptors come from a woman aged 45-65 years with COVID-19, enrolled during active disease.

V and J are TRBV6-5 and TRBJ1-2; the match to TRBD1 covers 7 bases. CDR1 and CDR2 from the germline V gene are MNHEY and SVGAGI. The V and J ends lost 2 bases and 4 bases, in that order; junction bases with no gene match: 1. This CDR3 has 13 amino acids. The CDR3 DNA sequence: TGTGCCAGCAGTTACCGGGACAGCTATGGCTACACCTTC. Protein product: CASSYRDSYGYTF.

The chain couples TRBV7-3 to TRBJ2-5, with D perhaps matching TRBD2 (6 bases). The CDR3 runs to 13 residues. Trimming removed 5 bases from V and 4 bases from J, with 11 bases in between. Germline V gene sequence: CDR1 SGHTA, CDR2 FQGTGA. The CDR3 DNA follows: TGTGCCAGCAGCCGCGACGGGGGAGAGACCCAGTACTTC. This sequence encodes CASSRDGGETQYF.

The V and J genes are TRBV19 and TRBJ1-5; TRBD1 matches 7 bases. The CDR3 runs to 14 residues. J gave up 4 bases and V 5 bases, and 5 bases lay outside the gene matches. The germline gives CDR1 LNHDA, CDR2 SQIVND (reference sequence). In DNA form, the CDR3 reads TGTGCCAGTAGTCGGGGACAGATTAATCAGCCCCAGCATTTT. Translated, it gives CASSRGQINQPQHF.

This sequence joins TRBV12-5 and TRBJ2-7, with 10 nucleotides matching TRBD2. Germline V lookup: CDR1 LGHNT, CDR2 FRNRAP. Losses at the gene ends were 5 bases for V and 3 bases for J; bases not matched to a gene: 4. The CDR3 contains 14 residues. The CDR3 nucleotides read TGTGCTAGTGGTGGAACTAGCGGGGTCTACGAGCAGTACTTC. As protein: CASGGTSGVYEQYF.

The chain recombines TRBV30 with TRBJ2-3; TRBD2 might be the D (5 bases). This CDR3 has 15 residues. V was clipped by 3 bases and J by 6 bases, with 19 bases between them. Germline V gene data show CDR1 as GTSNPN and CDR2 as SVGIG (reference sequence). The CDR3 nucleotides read TGTGCCTGGAGAGATATAACGAGGGTCGCGGATACGCAGTATTTT. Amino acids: CAWRDITRVADTQYF.

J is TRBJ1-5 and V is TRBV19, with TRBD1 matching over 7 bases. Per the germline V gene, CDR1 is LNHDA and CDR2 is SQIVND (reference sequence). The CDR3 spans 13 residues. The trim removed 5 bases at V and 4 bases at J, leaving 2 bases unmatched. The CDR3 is CASSGQENQPQHF. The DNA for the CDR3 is TGTGCCAGTAGTGGACAGGAGAATCAGCCCCAGCATTTT.

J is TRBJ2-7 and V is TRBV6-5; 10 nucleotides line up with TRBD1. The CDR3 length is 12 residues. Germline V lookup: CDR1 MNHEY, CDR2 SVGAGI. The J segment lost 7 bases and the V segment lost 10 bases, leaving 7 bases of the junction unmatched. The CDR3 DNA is TGTGCCACGAGACAGGGGGCAAGGGAGCAGTACTTC. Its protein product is CATRQGAREQYF.

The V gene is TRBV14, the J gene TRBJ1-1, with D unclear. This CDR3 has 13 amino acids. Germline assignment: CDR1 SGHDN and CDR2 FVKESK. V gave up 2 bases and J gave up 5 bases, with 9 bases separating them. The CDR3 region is CASSQTRGTEAFF. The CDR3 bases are TGTGCCAGCAGCCAAACACGGGGAACTGAAGCTTTCTTT.

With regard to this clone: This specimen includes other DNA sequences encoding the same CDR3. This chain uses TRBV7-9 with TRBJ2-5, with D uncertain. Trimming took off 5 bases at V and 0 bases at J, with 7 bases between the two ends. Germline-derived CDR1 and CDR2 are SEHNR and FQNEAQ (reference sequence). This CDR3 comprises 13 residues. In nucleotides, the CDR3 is TGTGCCAGCAGCGCAGACAACCAAGAGACCCAGTACTTC. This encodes CASSADNQETQYF.

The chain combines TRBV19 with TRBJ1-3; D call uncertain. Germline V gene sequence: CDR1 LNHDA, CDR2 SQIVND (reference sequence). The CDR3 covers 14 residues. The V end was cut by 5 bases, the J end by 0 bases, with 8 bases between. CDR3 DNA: TGTGCCAGTAGTCCCGGGTTCTCTGGAAACACCATATATTTT. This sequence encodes CASSPGFSGNTIYF.

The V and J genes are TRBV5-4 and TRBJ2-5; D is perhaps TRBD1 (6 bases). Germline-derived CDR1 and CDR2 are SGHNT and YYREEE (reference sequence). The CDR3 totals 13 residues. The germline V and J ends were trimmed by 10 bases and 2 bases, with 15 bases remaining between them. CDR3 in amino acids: CAAQDRQQETQYF. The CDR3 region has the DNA TGTGCCGCCCAAGACAGGCAACAAGAGACCCAGTACTTC.